The clone carrying this TCR beta chain was recorded many times. As yet, its antigen is unknown. Investigators prepared the TCR beta libraries by applying iRepertoire HTBI primers and Arm-PCR of CDR3 regions. One entry per CDR3 protein, called by TCRdb with MiXCR from the multiplex PCR reads. Of about 620,000 distinct CDR3 sequences listed, approximately 15% are singletons. Time point specified: newly diagnosed GD, antithyroid drugs for less than 3 months. The TCR library was prepared using RNA isolated from PBMCs. This specimen belongs to a study of regulatory T cells in long-lasting Graves disease. Overall study: Freshly diagnosed Graves' patients had used antithyroid drugs for under 3 months. Study-wide points: Fewer public clonotypes were shared by new patients (around 960) than by persistent patients (roughly 2,600).

The germline gives CDR1 MDHEN, CDR2 SYDVKM. The CDR3 totals 14 residues. V was pared by 3 bases and J by 7 bases, with 10 bases between. The sample was also reused in another study, on T cells in Graves' hyperthyroidism and ophthalmopathy. From that study: Those with hyperthyroidism were 18 to 65 years old, newly diagnosed, and ill for under 2 months.

Source: peripheral blood mononuclear cells (PBMCs), taken at new diagnosis, from a patient treated with antithyroid drugs. The chain recombines TRBV28 with TRBJ1-6, with D perhaps TRBD1 (6 bases). The receptor was derived from a woman aged 25 to 39 with Graves disease. CDR3 nucleotide sequence: TGTGCCAGCAGTTTCCTCACAGGGAATTCACCCCTCCACTTT. Translation gives CASSFLTGNSPLHF.